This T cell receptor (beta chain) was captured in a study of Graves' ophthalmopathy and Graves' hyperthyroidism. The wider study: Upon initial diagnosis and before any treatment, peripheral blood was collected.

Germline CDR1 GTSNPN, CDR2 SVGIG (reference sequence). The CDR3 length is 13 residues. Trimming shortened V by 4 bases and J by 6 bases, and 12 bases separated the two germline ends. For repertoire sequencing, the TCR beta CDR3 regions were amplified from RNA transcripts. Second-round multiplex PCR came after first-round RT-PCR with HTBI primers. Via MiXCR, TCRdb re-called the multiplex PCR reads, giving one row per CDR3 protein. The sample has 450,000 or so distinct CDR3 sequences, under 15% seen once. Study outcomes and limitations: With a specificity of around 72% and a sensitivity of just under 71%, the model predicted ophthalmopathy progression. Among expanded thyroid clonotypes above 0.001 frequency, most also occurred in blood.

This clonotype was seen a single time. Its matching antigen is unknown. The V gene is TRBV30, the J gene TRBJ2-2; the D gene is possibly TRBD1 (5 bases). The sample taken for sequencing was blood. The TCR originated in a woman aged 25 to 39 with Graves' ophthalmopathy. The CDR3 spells CAWINLGPGELFF. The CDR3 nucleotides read TGTGCCTGGATTAACTTGGGGCCCGGGGAGCTGTTTTTT.